The rows below give T cell receptor beta chains drawn from one sample of a study of T cell responses to AZD1222 COVID-19 vaccine. This table comes from immunoSEQ multiplex PCR, and its TCRdb copy is limited to in-frame clones, with some not included. Of just under 95,000 clones listed, approximately 90% are singletons. Sequencing was performed on peripheral blood, taken on day 0 of AZD1222 vaccination. The receptor set was obtained from an adult in good health. The CDR3 runs from the conserved cysteine through the conserved F or W. D genes are given only for firm matches. Expanded clones get a size class; other rows say once, few or many, or leave the size out.

d_gene	abundance	v_gene	j_gene	CDR3aa	CDR3nt
TRBD2	NA	TRBV11-2	TRBJ2-1	CASSSTGTSRLGEQFF	TGTGCCAGCAGCTCGACCGGGACTAGCCGGCTGGGTGAGCAGTTCTTC
TRBD2	NA	TRBV9	TRBJ2-3	CASSAHIPLAGGGKDTQYF	TGTGCCAGCAGCGCTCACATCCCTTTAGCGGGGGGTGGAAAAGATACGCAGTATTTT
TRBD1	NA	TRBV6-5	TRBJ1-5	CASSKDRDQPQHF	TGTGCCAGCAGCAAAGACAGGGATCAGCCCCAGCATTTT
TRBD1	few	TRBV7-9	TRBJ1-1	CASSLLGGEAFF	TGTGCCAGCAGCCTCCTAGGGGGCGAAGCTTTCTTT
NA	NA	TRBV6-5	TRBJ1-2	CASTTPGGRRGYTF	TGTGCCAGCACTACCCCTGGGGGGCGACGTGGCTACACCTTC
NA	NA	TRBV5-1	TRBJ2-7	CASSLTPSYEQYF	TGCGCCAGCAGCTTAACCCCCTCCTACGAGCAGTACTTC
NA	NA	TRBV4-1	TRBJ1-2	CASSLRQANYGYTF	TGCGCCAGCAGCCTTCGACAGGCTAACTATGGCTACACCTTC
NA	NA	TRBV2	TRBJ1-4	CASRSRDTSLGEKLFF	TGTGCCAGCAGGTCCCGGGACACCTCCCTGGGGGAAAAACTGTTTTTT
NA	NA	TRBV29-1	TRBJ2-3	CSVLDSPPTDTQYF	TGCAGCGTCTTGGACAGCCCACCCACAGATACGCAGTATTTT
NA	NA	TRBV9	TRBJ1-1	CASSPPDSVTEAFF	TGTGCCAGCAGCCCCCCGGACAGCGTTACCGAAGCTTTCTTT
NA	NA	TRBV24-1	TRBJ2-2	CATSDLGARDTGELFF	TGTGCCACCAGTGATTTGGGCGCGCGGGACACCGGGGAGCTGTTTTTT
TRBD1	NA	TRBV18	TRBJ1-4	CASSPQGGDNEKLFF	TGTGCCAGCTCACCCCAGGGGGGCGATAATGAAAAACTGTTTTTT
TRBD1	NA	TRBV7-2	TRBJ2-7	CASSPRTGAYEQYF	TGTGCCAGCAGCCCCCGGACAGGGGCCTACGAGCAGTACTTC
NA	NA	TRBV5-1	TRBJ1-2	CASAATSYGYTF	TGCGCCAGCGCTGCGACAAGTTATGGCTACACCTTC
NA	NA	TRBV6-2/TRBV6-3	TRBJ1-1	CASSPDRTPGEVEAFF	TGTGCCAGCAGTCCAGACAGGACGCCTGGGGAGGTTGAAGCTTTCTTT
TRBD1	NA	TRBV5-4	TRBJ2-1	CASSSGPGTGNYNEQFF	TGTGCCAGCAGCTCGGGACCCGGGACAGGGAACTACAATGAGCAGTTCTTC
TRBD2	NA	TRBV5-1	TRBJ2-7	CASSLSLAGSAYEQYF	TGCGCCAGCAGCCTTTCATTAGCGGGGTCCGCTTACGAGCAGTACTTC
TRBD1	NA	TRBV19	TRBJ1-1	CASSIGSGGGTEAFF	TGTGCCAGTAGTATTGGGTCAGGGGGCGGCACTGAAGCTTTCTTT